A single sample is the source of the 22 T cell receptor beta chains below, sequenced in a study of CD4 T cells in relation to SARS-CoV-2 and coronaviruses (dated by TCRdb to about 2021). Library construction relied on the immunoSEQ multiplex PCR assay. TCRdb carries this immuneACCESS record with in-frame sequences only. Its versions omit some clonotypes, under half of them owing to an unresolved V gene in the studies checked, with the rest unexplained. For this sample the table gives under 50,000 clones, of which around 87% were detected only once. The ten most abundant clones make up about a tenth of the sample. Specimen: memory CD4+ T cells from PBMCs. The cell subset or site label corresponds to: memory (non-naive) CD4+ T cells. The receptors stem from an adult with COVID-19.

This clone is a singleton in its sample. The chain employs TRBV19 and TRBJ2-7; 8 bases are shared with TRBD2. The CDR3 consists of 19 residues. In germline, CDR1 is LNHDA, CDR2 SQIVND (reference sequence). CDR3 nucleotides: TGTGCTGGGTGGCAGTTTGATATACTACCTACGAGCGGGAGTTACCAGCAGTACTTC. This gives the protein CAGWQFDILPTSGSYQQYF.

In nucleotides, the CDR3 is TGTGCCAGCAGCTATATTGGGTTGAGGGTGACTGAAGCTTTCTTT. It yields the protein CASSYIGLRVTEAFF. The chain uses TRBV6-5 and TRBJ1-1; no clear D gene. V was clipped by 6 bases and J by 5 bases, with 19 bases between them. Germline values: CDR1 MNHEY, CDR2 SVGAGI. The CDR3 has 15 residues.

The chain couples TRBV18 to TRBJ2-3; unclear D gene. V gave up 3 bases and J gave up 6 bases, with 13 bases separating them. Germline CDR1 is KGHSH and CDR2 is LQKENI. This CDR3 has 14 residues. The CDR3: CASSPRPHGDTQYF. As DNA, the CDR3 is TGTGCCAGCTCACCTAGGCCTCACGGGGATACGCAGTATTTT.

The J gene is TRBJ2-3, the V gene TRBV3-1 (or the pseudogene TRBV3-2); 8 nucleotides line up with TRBD2. The V and J ends lost 3 bases and 4 bases, in that order; junction bases with no gene match: 9. The CDR3 extends over 16 amino acids. Germline CDR1 is LGHDT and CDR2 is YNNKEL (reference sequence). Written as DNA, the CDR3 is TGTGCCAGCAGCCATCGTAGGACTAGCACGGCAGATACGCAGTATTTT. Its translation: CASSHRRTSTADTQYF.

The CDR3 nucleotides read TGTGCCAGTAGCCACGGGGGCGCGGGGTATGGCTACACCTTC. Residues: CASSHGGAGYGYTF. This chain uses TRBV19 with TRBJ1-2; the D gene is possibly TRBD1 (6 bases). Trimming shortened V by 6 bases and J by 5 bases, and 16 bases separated the two germline ends. This CDR3 region has 14 residues. Germline CDR1 reads LNHDA; CDR2 reads SQIVND (reference sequence).

J is TRBJ2-7 and V is TRBV10-2; D perhaps matches TRBD2 (6 bases). The germline V gene encodes CDR1 WSHSY and CDR2 SAAADI. There are 14 residues in the CDR3. Trimming stripped 6 bases from V and 2 bases from J, with 14 bases between. The CDR3 here is CASRSEGRTYEQYF. Here the CDR3 DNA reads TGCGCCAGCAGGTCTGAGGGGAGGACCTACGAGCAGTACTTC.

This chain links TRBV6-6 with TRBJ1-2, with a weak D call TRBD1 (6 bases). CDR1 and CDR2 from the germline V gene are MNHNY and SVGAGI (reference sequence). The CDR3 totals 13 residues. Trimming shortened V by 5 bases and J by 8 bases, and 15 bases separated the two germline ends. The CDR3 loop is CASSTGYREGYTF. The CDR3 DNA reads as TGTGCCAGCAGTACAGGGTATAGGGAGGGCTACACCTTC.

The chain links TRBV5-3 to TRBJ2-1; no firm D call. TRBV5-3 is labeled an ORF, and its function is uncertain. CDR3 length: 15 residues. The V end lost 5 bases, the J end lost 2 bases, and 14 bases lay between the germline ends. The CDR3 DNA is TGTGCCAGAAGGACGGCGAAGCGACCCTACAATGAGCAGTTCTTC. Its protein product is CARRTAKRPYNEQFF.

This chain uses TRBV4-3 with TRBJ2-1; 12 positions agree with TRBD2. V lost 2 bases and J lost 6; bases outside the gene matches: 8. From germline, CDR1 is LGHNA and CDR2 YSLEER. CDR3 length equals 17 residues. Here the CDR3 reads CASSQPRGLAGFNEQFF. The CDR3 nucleotides are TGCGCCAGCAGCCAACCCAGAGGACTAGCGGGGTTCAATGAGCAGTTCTTC.

In this sample, this clone turned up once. This chain links TRBV5-4 with TRBJ2-2; 16 bases map to TRBD2. The CDR3 extends over 16 amino acids. Per germline, CDR1 SGHNT and CDR2 YYREEE (reference sequence). Trimming took 3 bases from V and 6 from J; bases not matched to a gene: 2. CDR3 DNA: TGTGCCAGCAGCTCGGGACTAGCGGGGGGGCCCGGGGAGCTGTTTTTT. Amino acids: CASSSGLAGGPGELFF.

The chain recombines TRBV5-6 with TRBJ1-3; D not resolved. The CDR3 extends over 14 amino acids. V dropped 3 bases and J dropped 4 bases, with 11 bases sitting between them. Germline values: CDR1 SGHDT, CDR2 YYEEEE. In DNA form, the CDR3 reads TGTGCCAGCAGCTCATCACGCGGGGGAAACACCATATATTTT. This gives the protein CASSSSRGGNTIYF.

This clone was counted a few times. The chain uses TRBV3-1 (or the pseudogene TRBV3-2) and TRBJ2-7; D ambiguous. The CDR3 runs to 13 residues. V gave up 6 bases and J gave up 1 base, with 10 bases separating them. Germline V gives CDR1 LGHDT, CDR2 YNNKEL (reference sequence). The CDR3 nucleotides are TGTGCCAGCAGAAACACCTGGTCCTACGAGCAGTACTTC. It yields the protein CASRNTWSYEQYF.

This clone was seen once. The V and J genes are TRBV2 and TRBJ2-7, with 10 bases fitting TRBD2. CDR1 and CDR2 (germline): SNHLY, FYNNEI. V dropped 6 bases and J dropped 4; count of bases not matched to a gene: 6. CDR3 length equals 14 residues. In DNA, the CDR3 is TGTGCCAGCAGCGACGGGACTAGCGTGTACGAGCAGTACTTC. Translated: CASSDGTSVYEQYF.

DNA for the CDR3: TGCGCCAGCAGGTCTAGCGGGGGGCCCCACGAGCAGTACTTC. It specifies CASRSSGGPHEQYF. The V and J genes are TRBV10-1 and TRBJ2-7; TRBD2 matches 11 bases. Germline lookup yields CDR1 WNHNN and CDR2 SYGVQD (reference sequence). V lost 6 bases, J lost 5 bases, and 6 bases stayed unmatched. This CDR3 is 14 amino acids long.

The V call is TRBV5-8, the J call TRBJ1-4; 9 nucleotides match TRBD1. The CDR3 runs 15 residues. V shed 3 bases, J shed 8 bases, and the junction held 8 bases outside the gene matches. CDR1 is SGHTS, CDR2 YDEGEE, per germline. The CDR3 loop is CASSWGDRAGEKLFF. The CDR3 DNA reads as TGTGCCAGCAGCTGGGGGGACAGGGCGGGCGAAAAACTGTTTTTT.

This chain joins TRBV30 and TRBJ1-1, with D unresolved. CDR3 length: 15 amino acids. V gave up 2 bases and J gave up 2 bases, with 15 bases separating them. Per the germline V gene, CDR1 is GTSNPN and CDR2 is SVGIG (reference sequence). The CDR3 sequence is CAWSPSPWNNTEAFF. The CDR3 nucleotides read TGTGCCTGGAGTCCGAGTCCTTGGAACAACACTGAAGCTTTCTTT.

CDR3 nucleotide sequence: TGTGCCAGCAGTCCCGACCCGAGAAACACCATATATTTT. It is translated as CASSPDPRNTIYF. The V call is TRBV12-3 or TRBV12-4, the J call TRBJ1-3; D ambiguous. V lost 5 bases, J lost 5 bases, and 10 bases lay in between. This CDR3 spans 13 amino acids.

This clone turned up a few times. CDR3 in amino acids: CASSNRYGYGYTF. The CDR3 nucleotides read TGTGCCAGCTCAAACAGGTACGGCTATGGCTACACCTTC. The rearrangement uses TRBV6-5 and TRBJ1-2, with a tentative D call TRBD1 (5 bases). Germline-derived CDR1 and CDR2 are MNHEY and SVGAGI. The CDR3 loop spans 13 amino acids. The ends were cut back, 8 bases at V and 4 bases at J, with 14 bases in the middle.

Here the CDR3 reads CASSVNAGTGYTF. The DNA of the CDR3 is TGTGCCAGCAGCGTAAATGCAGGGACCGGCTACACCTTC. V usage is TRBV9 and J usage is TRBJ1-2, with TRBD1 as a possible D gene (5 bases). CDR1 and CDR2 from the germline V gene are SGDLS and YYNGEE. Trimming removed 1 base at V and 8 bases at J, with 12 bases between. This CDR3 spans 13 amino acids.

V and J are TRBV7-9 and TRBJ1-2; no clear D gene. This CDR3 has 15 residues. Between the trimmed V and J ends, which lost 1 base and 8 bases, there was a span of 17 bases. Germline V CDR1 and CDR2: SEHNR, FQNEAQ (reference sequence). The CDR3 here is CASSLVDTVISGYTF. The CDR3 DNA reads as TGTGCCAGCAGCTTAGTGGATACGGTTATCAGCGGCTACACCTTC.

The CDR3 is CASSRDRDTQETQYF. CDR3 in DNA: TGCGCCAGCAGCAGGGACCGGGACACCCAAGAGACCCAGTACTTC. The chain combines TRBV5-1 with TRBJ2-5, with D possibly TRBD1 on 6 matching bases. The CDR3 loop spans 15 amino acids. V was cut by 4 bases and J by 1 base, with 14 bases left in between. Looked up from germline, CDR1 is SGHRS and CDR2 is YFSETQ. The variable domain in full, completed from reference TRBV5-1 and TRBJ2-5, reads KAGVTQTPRYLIKTRGQQVTLSCSPISGHRSVSWYQQTPGQGLQFLFEYFSETQRNKGNFPGRFSGRQFSNSRSEMNVSTLELGDSALYLCASSRDRDTQETQYFGPGTRLLVL.

V usage is TRBV19 and J usage is TRBJ1-1; D not resolved. Germline V gene lookup returns CDR1 LNHDA and CDR2 SQIVND (reference sequence). The CDR3 has 15 residues. The V and J ends lost 5 bases and 1 base respectively, with 14 bases between them. Here the CDR3 DNA reads TGTGCCAGTAGTGGCTATCTGTCTACGAACACTGAAGCTTTCTTT. Protein sequence: CASSGYLSTNTEAFF.